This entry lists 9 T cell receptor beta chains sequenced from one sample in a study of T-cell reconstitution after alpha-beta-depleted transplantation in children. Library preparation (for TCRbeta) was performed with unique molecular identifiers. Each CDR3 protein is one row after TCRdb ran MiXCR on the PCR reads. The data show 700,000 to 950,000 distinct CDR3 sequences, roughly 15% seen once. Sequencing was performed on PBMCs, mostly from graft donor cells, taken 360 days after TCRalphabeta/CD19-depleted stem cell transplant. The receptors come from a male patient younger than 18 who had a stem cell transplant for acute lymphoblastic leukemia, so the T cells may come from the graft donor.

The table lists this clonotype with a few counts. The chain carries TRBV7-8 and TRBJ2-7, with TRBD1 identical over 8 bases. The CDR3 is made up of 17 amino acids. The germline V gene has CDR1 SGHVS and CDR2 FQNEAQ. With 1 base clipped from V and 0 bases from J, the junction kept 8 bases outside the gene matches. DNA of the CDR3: TGTGCCAGCAGCTTAGTCAGTCACAGGGGGTCCTCCTACGAGCAGTACTTC. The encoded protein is CASSLVSHRGSSYEQYF.

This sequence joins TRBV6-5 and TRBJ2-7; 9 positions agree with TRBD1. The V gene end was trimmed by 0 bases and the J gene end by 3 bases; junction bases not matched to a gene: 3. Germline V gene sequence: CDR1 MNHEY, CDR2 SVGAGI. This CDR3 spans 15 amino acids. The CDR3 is CASSYSGTGLYEQYF. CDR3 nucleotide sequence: TGTGCCAGCAGTTACTCCGGGACAGGGCTCTACGAGCAGTACTTC.

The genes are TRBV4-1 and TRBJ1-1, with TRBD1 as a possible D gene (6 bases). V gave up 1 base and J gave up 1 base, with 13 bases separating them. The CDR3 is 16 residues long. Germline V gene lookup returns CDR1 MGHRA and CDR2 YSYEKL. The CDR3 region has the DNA TGCGCCAGCAGCCAAGCCCAGAGGACAGCGAACACTGAAGCTTTCTTT. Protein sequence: CASSQAQRTANTEAFF.

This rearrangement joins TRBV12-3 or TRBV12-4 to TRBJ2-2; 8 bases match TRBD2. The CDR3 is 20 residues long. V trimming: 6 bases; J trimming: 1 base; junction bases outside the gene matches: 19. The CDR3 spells CASSPRRAGDVGKNTGELFF. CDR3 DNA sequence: TGTGCCAGCAGCCCTCGACGAGCGGGGGACGTCGGCAAGAACACCGGGGAGCTGTTTTTT.

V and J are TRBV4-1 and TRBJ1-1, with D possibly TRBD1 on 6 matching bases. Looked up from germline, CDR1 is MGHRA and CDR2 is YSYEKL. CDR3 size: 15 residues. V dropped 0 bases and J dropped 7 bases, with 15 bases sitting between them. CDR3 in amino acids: CASSQDGWGAGEAFF. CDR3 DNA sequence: TGCGCCAGCAGCCAAGACGGTTGGGGGGCCGGTGAAGCTTTCTTT.

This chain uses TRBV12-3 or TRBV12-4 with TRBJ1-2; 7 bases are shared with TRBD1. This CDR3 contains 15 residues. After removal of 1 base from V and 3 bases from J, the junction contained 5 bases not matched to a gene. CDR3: CASSLGDRAYYGYTF. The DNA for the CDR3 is TGTGCCAGCAGTTTAGGGGACAGAGCGTACTATGGCTACACCTTC.

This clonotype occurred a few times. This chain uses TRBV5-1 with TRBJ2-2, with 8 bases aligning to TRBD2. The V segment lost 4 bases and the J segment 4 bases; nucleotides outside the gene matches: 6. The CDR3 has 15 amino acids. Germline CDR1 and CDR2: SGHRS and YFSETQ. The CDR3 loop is CASSPGLAPTGELFF. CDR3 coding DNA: TGCGCCAGCAGCCCAGGACTAGCCCCCACCGGGGAGCTGTTTTTT.

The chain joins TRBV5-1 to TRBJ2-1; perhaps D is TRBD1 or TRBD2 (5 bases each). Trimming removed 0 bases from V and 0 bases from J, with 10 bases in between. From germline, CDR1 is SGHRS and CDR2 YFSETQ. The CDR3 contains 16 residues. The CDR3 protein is CASSLAKGSSYNEQFF. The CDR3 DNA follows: TGCGCCAGCAGCTTGGCGAAGGGGAGCTCCTACAATGAGCAGTTCTTC.

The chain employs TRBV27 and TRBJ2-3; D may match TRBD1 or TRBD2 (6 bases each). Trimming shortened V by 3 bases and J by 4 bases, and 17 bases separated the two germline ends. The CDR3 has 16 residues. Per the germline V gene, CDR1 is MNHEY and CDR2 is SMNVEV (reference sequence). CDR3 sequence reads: CASSFRGRESPDTQYF. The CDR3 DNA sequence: TGTGCCAGCAGTTTCCGGGGGCGCGAATCGCCAGATACGCAGTATTTT.